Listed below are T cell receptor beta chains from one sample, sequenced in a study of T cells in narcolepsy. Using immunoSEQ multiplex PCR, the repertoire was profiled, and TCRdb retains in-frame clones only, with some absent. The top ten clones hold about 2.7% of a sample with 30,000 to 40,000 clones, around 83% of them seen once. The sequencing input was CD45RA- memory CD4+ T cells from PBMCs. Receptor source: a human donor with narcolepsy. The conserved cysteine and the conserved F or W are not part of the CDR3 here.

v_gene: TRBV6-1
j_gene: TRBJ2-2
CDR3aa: ASSEFRGATGELF

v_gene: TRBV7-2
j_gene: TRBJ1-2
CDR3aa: ASSSQGGFYGYT

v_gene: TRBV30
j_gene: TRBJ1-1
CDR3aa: AWSAFAEAF

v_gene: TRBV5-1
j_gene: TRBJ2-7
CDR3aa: ASSLNPKGGFNREQY

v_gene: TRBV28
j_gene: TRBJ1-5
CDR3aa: ASKLSDRAYQPQH

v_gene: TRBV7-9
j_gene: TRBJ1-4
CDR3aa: ASSQPGTLGDNEKLF

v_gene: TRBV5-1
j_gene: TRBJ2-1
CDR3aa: ASSRGLSYNEQF

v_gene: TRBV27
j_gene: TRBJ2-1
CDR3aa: ASAQGASVYNEQF

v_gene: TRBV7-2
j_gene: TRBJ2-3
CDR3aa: ASSPGRGRADTQY

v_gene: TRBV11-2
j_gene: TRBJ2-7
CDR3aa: ASSRQGSSYEQY

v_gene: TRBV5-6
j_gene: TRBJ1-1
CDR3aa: ASSQQGIRANTEAF

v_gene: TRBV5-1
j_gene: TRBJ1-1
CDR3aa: ASSFGQLNTEAF

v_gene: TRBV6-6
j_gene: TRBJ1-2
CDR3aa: ASREARLGPGGYT

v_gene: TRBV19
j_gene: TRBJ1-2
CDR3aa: ASSMQSRYGYT

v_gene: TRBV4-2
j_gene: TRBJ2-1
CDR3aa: ASSQARYNEQF

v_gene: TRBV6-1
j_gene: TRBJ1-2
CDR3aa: ASSAPESGYT

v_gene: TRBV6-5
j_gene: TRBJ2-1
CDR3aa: ASRYARGQVHEQF

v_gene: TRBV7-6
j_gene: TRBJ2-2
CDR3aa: ASSRTGANTGELF

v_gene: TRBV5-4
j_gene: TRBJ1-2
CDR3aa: ASSFSGTANYGYT

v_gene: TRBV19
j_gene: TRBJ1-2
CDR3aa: ASSSRGDDYGYT

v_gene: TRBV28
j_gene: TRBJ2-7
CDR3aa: ALRCDGGREEYEQY

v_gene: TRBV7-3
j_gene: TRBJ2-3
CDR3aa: ASSLTVTGTDTQY

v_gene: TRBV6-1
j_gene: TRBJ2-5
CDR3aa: ASSVLLAGTQETQY

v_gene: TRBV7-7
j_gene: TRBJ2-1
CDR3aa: ASSLGLAGVNEQF

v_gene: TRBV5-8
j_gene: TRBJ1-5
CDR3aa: ASSFGGGQPQH

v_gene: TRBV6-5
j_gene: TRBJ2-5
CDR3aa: ASSYTTSGGKETQY

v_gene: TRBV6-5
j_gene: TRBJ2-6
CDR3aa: ASSFRGPGANVLT

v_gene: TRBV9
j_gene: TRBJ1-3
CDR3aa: ASSVVGNSGNTIY

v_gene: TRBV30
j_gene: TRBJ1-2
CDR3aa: AWSADAPWNYGYT

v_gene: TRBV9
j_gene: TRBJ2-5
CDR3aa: ASSAGLAGGVRETQY

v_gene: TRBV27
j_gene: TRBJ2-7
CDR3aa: ASSFGQGLYEQY

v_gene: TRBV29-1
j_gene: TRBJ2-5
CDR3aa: SLIQAQGTQY

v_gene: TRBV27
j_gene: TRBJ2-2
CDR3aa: ASSLRGANTGELF

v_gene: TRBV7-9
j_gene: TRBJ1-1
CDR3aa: ASSLIRDTEAF

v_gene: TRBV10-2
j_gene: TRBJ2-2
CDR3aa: ASTLAGGQFTGELF

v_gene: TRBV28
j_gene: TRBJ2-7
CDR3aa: ASSSPQDGYYEQY

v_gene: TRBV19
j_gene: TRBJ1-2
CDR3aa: ASSIEGTGASVGYT